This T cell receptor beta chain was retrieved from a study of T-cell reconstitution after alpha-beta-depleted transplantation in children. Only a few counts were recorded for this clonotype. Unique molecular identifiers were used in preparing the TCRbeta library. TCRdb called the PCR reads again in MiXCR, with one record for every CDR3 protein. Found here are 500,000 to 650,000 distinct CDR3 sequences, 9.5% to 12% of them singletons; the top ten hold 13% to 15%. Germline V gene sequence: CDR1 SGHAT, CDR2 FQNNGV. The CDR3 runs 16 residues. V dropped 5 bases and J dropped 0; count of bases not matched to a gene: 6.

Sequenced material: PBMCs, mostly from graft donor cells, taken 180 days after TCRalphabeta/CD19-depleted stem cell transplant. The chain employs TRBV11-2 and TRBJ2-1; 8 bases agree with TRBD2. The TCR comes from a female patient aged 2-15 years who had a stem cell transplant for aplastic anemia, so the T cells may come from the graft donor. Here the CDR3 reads CASSRQRESSYNEQFF. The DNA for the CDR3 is TGTGCCAGCAGCCGACAGCGGGAGAGCTCCTACAATGAGCAGTTCTTC.